This is a list of T cell receptor beta chains from one sample in a study of radiation and T cells in renal cell carcinoma. Libraries were prepared by immunoSEQ multiplex PCR; TCRdb keeps only in-frame clonotypes and omits some of them. This sample carries about 150,000 clones, 86% of them seen once, and the ten largest clones take 15% to 20%. The source was blood, collected from a patient whose treatment included radiotherapy and nephrectomy. The receptors were gathered from a woman aged 50 to 60 with renal cell carcinoma. CDR3s include the opening cysteine and the closing phenylalanine or tryptophan. A D gene is named only where the DNA matches it firmly. Rows may omit the clone size; those that give it use once, few, many or a size class.

NA TRBJ1-4 TRBD1 TRBV6-1 CASSPTGINEKLFF TGTGCCAGCAGTCCGACAGGGATTAATGAAAAACTGTTTTTT
NA TRBJ1-6 NA TRBV4-3 CASSQATSSYNSPLHF TGCGCCAGCAGCCAAGCTACGAGCTCCTATAATTCACCCCTCCACTTT
NA TRBJ1-3 NA TRBV9 CASSALSSGNTIYF TGTGCCAGCAGCGCCCTGAGCTCTGGAAACACCATATATTTT
few TRBJ1-5 NA TRBV4-3 CASSQDTGSNQPQHF TGCGCCAGCAGCCAAGACACAGGGAGCAATCAGCCCCAGCATTTT
NA TRBJ1-1 NA TRBV10-3 CAISEGRDTEAFF TGTGCCATCAGTGAAGGCAGGGACACTGAAGCTTTCTTT
NA TRBJ1-5 NA TRBV9 CASSASGNGNQPQHF TGTGCCAGCAGCGCTTCGGGAAACGGGAATCAGCCCCAGCATTTT
NA TRBJ2-7 TRBD2 TRBV10-1 CASSEGLAGPYEQYF TGCGCCAGCAGTGAGGGACTAGCGGGGCCCTACGAGCAGTACTTC
NA TRBJ2-1 NA TRBV7-2 CASTLTNEQFF TGTGCCAGCACCTTGACAAATGAGCAGTTCTTC
NA TRBJ1-1 NA TRBV19 CASSIKGNAEAFF TGTGCCAGTAGTATAAAGGGGAACGCTGAAGCTTTCTTT
NA TRBJ1-2 TRBD1 TRBV15 CATSRPDRGYGYTF TGTGCCACCAGCCGACCCGACAGGGGGTATGGCTACACCTTC
NA TRBJ2-7 NA TRBV28 CASSTSGNLYEQYF TGTGCCAGCAGTACCTCCGGGAATCTCTACGAGCAGTACTTC
NA TRBJ2-1 NA TRBV15 CASAGGGSYNEQFF TGTGCCTCCGCGGGCGGTGGCTCCTACAATGAGCAGTTCTTC
NA TRBJ1-2 NA TRBV28 CASSPAGANYGYTF TGTGCCAGCAGCCCAGCAGGGGCCAACTATGGCTACACCTTC
NA TRBJ1-1 TRBD1 TRBV9 CASSSSTGWDTEAFF TGTGCCAGCAGCAGCTCGACAGGGTGGGACACTGAAGCTTTCTTT
NA TRBJ1-2 TRBD1 TRBV25-1 CASRAEQGKGYYGYTF TGTGCCAGCAGGGCAGAACAGGGGAAGGGGTACTATGGCTACACCTTC
NA TRBJ2-2 NA TRBV7-2 CASSLDGGGHGELFF TGTGCCAGCAGCTTAGATGGAGGAGGACACGGGGAGCTGTTTTTT
NA TRBJ2-7 NA TRBV4-1 CASSQVSRAGSYEQYF TGCGCCAGCAGCCAAGTCTCGCGGGCGGGCTCCTACGAGCAGTACTTC
NA TRBJ2-2 TRBD2 TRBV5-1 CASSSLPSGSSRGELFF TGCGCCAGCAGCTCCTTACCTAGCGGGAGCTCTCGCGGGGAGCTGTTTTTT
NA TRBJ1-4 NA TRBV19 CASSISGTADEKLFF TGTGCCAGTAGTATTTCCGGGACCGCGGATGAAAAACTGTTTTTT
NA TRBJ1-1 NA TRBV18 CASSPTTLAEAFF TGTGCCAGCTCACCTACGACTTTGGCTGAAGCTTTCTTT
NA TRBJ1-1 NA TRBV11-3 CASSPQFGTEAFF TGTGCCAGCAGCCCCCAGTTTGGCACTGAAGCTTTCTTT
NA TRBJ2-5 TRBD2 TRBV4-1 CASSQGPQLAGVGETQYF TGCGCCAGCAGCCAAGGGCCCCAGCTAGCGGGAGTGGGAGAGACCCAGTACTTC
NA TRBJ2-7 TRBD2 TRBV28 CASSTPSGISYEQYF TGTGCCAGCAGTACCCCCAGCGGGATCTCCTACGAGCAGTACTTC
NA TRBJ2-5 TRBD2 TRBV7-9 CASSFRWTSGSEETQYF TGTGCCAGCAGCTTCCGATGGACTAGCGGGAGTGAAGAGACCCAGTACTTC
NA TRBJ1-2 NA TRBV6-5 CASKKTWGGSGGYTF TGTGCCAGCAAAAAAACCTGGGGCGGCTCGGGTGGCTACACCTTC
NA TRBJ2-1 TRBD2 TRBV10-3 CAISAFSGRNLTEQFF TGTGCCATCAGTGCCTTTAGCGGGAGGAACTTGACTGAGCAGTTCTTC
NA TRBJ2-3 TRBD2 TRBV11-3 CASSLGNSGGTDTQYF TGTGCCAGCAGCTTAGGGAATAGCGGGGGTACAGATACGCAGTATTTT
NA TRBJ1-2 NA TRBV4-2 CASSQDLGGVNYGYTF TGTGCCAGCAGCCAAGATCTTGGGGGAGTTAACTATGGCTACACCTTC
NA TRBJ2-3 NA TRBV7-2 CASSLAGADTQYF TGTGCCAGCAGCTTAGCAGGCGCAGATACGCAGTATTTT
once TRBJ2-7 NA TRBV28 CASSLTPGVGGSYEQYF TGTGCCAGCAGTTTAACCCCAGGGGTGGGGGGTTCCTACGAGCAGTACTTC
once TRBJ2-3 TRBD2 TRBV9 CASSDSGRSDTQYF TGTGCCAGCAGCGATAGCGGGAGGTCAGATACGCAGTATTTT
NA TRBJ1-2 NA TRBV6-6 CASSYARSSRGYTF TGTGCCAGCAGTTACGCCCGATCAAGCAGAGGCTACACCTTC
NA TRBJ2-1 TRBD2 TRBV19 CASKGSGRDNEQFF TGTGCCAGTAAGGGTAGCGGGAGAGACAATGAGCAGTTCTTC
NA TRBJ2-7 TRBD1 TRBV18 CASSLSRDRGYEQYF TGTGCCAGCTCACTTTCCCGGGACAGGGGCTACGAGCAGTACTTC
NA TRBJ2-7 TRBD1 TRBV28 CASHTRQGYEQYF TGTGCCAGCCACACTCGACAGGGATACGAGCAGTACTTC
NA TRBJ2-7 NA TRBV14 CASSQAGRSGEQYF TGTGCCAGCAGCCAAGCCGGGCGGTCCGGCGAGCAGTACTTC
NA TRBJ1-2 TRBD1 TRBV6-6 CASRTGTGVYGYTF TGTGCCAGCAGGACCGGGACAGGGGTCTATGGCTACACCTTC
NA TRBJ2-2 NA TRBV15 CATSRELNRMGTGELFF TGTGCCACCAGCAGAGAATTGAACAGGATGGGTACCGGGGAGCTGTTTTTT
NA TRBJ2-1 TRBD2 TRBV28 CPGRPRGVGEQFF TGTCCCGGGCGTCCGCGGGGGGTGGGTGAGCAGTTCTTC
NA TRBJ2-4 NA TRBV30 CAWSVFEGNIQYF TGTGCCTGGAGTGTTTTTGAGGGAAACATTCAGTACTTC
once TRBJ2-7 TRBD1 TRBV19 CASSSDRKDYEQYF TGTGCCAGTTCTTCGGACAGGAAAGACTACGAGCAGTACTTC
NA TRBJ2-7 NA TRBV15 CATSAVGTGEQYF TGTGCCACCAGCGCGGTAGGGACGGGCGAGCAGTACTTC
NA TRBJ2-7 TRBD2 TRBV5-4 CASSLWTSGKYEQYF TGTGCCAGCAGCTTGTGGACTAGCGGGAAATACGAGCAGTACTTC
NA TRBJ1-4 NA TRBV2 CASSGAEKLFF TGTGCCAGCAGTGGAGCTGAAAAACTGTTTTTT
NA TRBJ2-2 NA TRBV21-1 CASSKRGSGELFF TGTGCCAGCAGCAAACGGGGGTCCGGGGAGCTGTTTTTT
NA TRBJ2-5 TRBD1 TRBV15 CATSMGQGAYLTQYF TGTGCCACCAGCATGGGACAGGGGGCCTATTTGACCCAGTACTTC
once TRBJ1-1 TRBD1 TRBV5-4 CASSPDREYTEAFF TGTGCCAGCAGCCCGGACAGGGAGTACACTGAAGCTTTCTTT
NA TRBJ2-7 NA TRBV6-5 CASRAGPSYEQYF TGTGCCAGCAGGGCCGGGCCCTCCTACGAGCAGTACTTC
few TRBJ2-3 NA TRBV14 CASSQDLADTQYF TGTGCCAGCAGCCAAGATCTCGCAGATACGCAGTATTTT
NA TRBJ1-5 NA TRBV7-8 CASSSSPDAGANQPQHF TGTGCCAGCAGCTCCTCACCCGACGCAGGCGCTAATCAGCCCCAGCATTTT
NA TRBJ2-3 TRBD2 TRBV29-1 CSVPPPALAGGPPDTQYF TGCAGCGTTCCCCCCCCTGCGTTAGCGGGGGGGCCTCCAGATACGCAGTATTTT
NA TRBJ2-3 NA TRBV9 CASSVVLETDTQYF TGTGCCAGCAGCGTAGTACTAGAGACAGATACGCAGTATTTT
NA TRBJ1-1 NA TRBV5-1 CASSLGAEIQAFF TGCGCCAGCAGCTTAGGAGCGGAAATCCAAGCTTTCTTT
NA TRBJ1-2 NA TRBV4-3 CASSQESQEVYGYTF TGCGCCAGCAGCCAAGAAAGTCAGGAAGTCTATGGCTACACCTTC
NA TRBJ2-3 NA TRBV19 CASSAGGTDTQYF TGTGCCAGTAGTGCTGGGGGCACAGATACGCAGTATTTT
NA TRBJ2-7 NA TRBV7-9 CASTSWRDHEQYF TGTGCCAGCACCTCGTGGAGGGACCACGAGCAGTACTTC
NA TRBJ1-1 TRBD1 TRBV6-5 CASGQGSNTEAFF TGTGCCAGCGGACAGGGCTCGAACACTGAAGCTTTCTTT
NA TRBJ2-6 NA TRBV4-1 CASSQEAQGKGLTF TGCGCCAGCAGCCAAGAGGCCCAGGGGAAAGGCCTGACTTTC
NA TRBJ1-1 NA TRBV19 CAAGGQLNTEAFF TGTGCCGCTGGGGGGCAGCTGAACACTGAAGCTTTCTTT